The 5 T cell receptor beta chains listed next were all sequenced from one sample in a study of cytomegalovirus exposure and HLA in healthy donors. Both 60 Vbeta primers and 13 Jbeta primers went into the PCR. Here immunoSEQ multiplex PCR was the method, and the copy in TCRdb shows in-frame clones only, minus some. Among more than 150,000 clones listed, 82% were seen once. Sequenced input: PBMCs. The receptor source for this set is a man aged 40-49 years in good health and CMV-seronegative.

This clone was counted only a few times. In DNA, the CDR3 is TGTGCCAGCAGCCCCTGGGCGGGTACGCAGTATTTT. Protein product: CASSPWAGTQYF. This sequence joins TRBV11-1 and TRBJ2-3; a weak D match, TRBD2 (5 bases). CDR3 length: 12 amino acids. Deletions cut 5 bases from V and 8 bases from J, with 11 bases between. Germline lookup yields CDR1 SGHAT and CDR2 FQDESV (reference sequence). Variable domain in full (rest from reference TRBV11-1 and TRBJ2-3): EAEVAQSPRYKITEKSQAVAFWCDPISGHATLYWYRQILGQGPELLVQFQDESVVDDSQLPKDRFSAERLKGVDSTLKIQPAELGDSAMYLCASSPWAGTQYFGPGTRLTVL.

This clone came up a few times. The CDR3 DNA follows: TGTGCCAGCATCCCGGGGGGCGCGACTAGCGGGAGTGAGCAGTTCTTC. Protein product: CASIPGGATSGSEQFF. The chain uses TRBV28 and TRBJ2-1; 12 bases agree with TRBD2. Germline trimming cut 7 bases from V and 9 bases from J; bases unmatched to any gene: 13. The CDR3 contains 16 residues. CDR1 MDHEN and CDR2 SYDVKM come from the germline V gene.

The chain uses TRBV7-2 and TRBJ2-3; 12 bases map to TRBD2. With 6 bases clipped from V and 2 bases from J, the junction kept 3 bases outside the gene matches. This CDR3 contains 15 residues. Germline V CDR1 and CDR2: SGHTA, FQGNSA. The CDR3: CASSLAGGHTDTQYF. The CDR3 DNA is TGTGCCAGCAGTCTAGCGGGGGGGCACACAGATACGCAGTATTTT.

This clone was recorded once. This chain joins TRBV6-6 and TRBJ2-3; 11 bases line up with TRBD1. The CDR3 has 14 residues. Germline lookup yields CDR1 MNHNY and CDR2 SVGAGI (reference sequence). V was clipped by 7 bases and J by 5 bases; unmatched bases: 5. The CDR3 here is CASTRTGGLDTQYF. As DNA, the CDR3 is TGTGCCAGCACCCGGACAGGGGGCTTAGATACGCAGTATTTT.

J is TRBJ2-1 and V is TRBV30; TRBD2 matches at 14 bases. Germline CDR1 is GTSNPN and CDR2 is SVGIG (reference sequence). V shed 3 bases and J 6 bases; nucleotides not matched to a gene: 4. The CDR3 length is 15 residues. The CDR3 loop is CAWRPGTSGSNEQFF. The CDR3 DNA reads TGTGCCTGGAGACCGGGGACTAGCGGGAGCAATGAGCAGTTCTTC.